This paragraph covers one TCR beta chain sequence. Antigen unknown. In germline, CDR1 is LGHNA, CDR2 YSLEER. V lost 0 bases, J lost 5 bases, and 9 bases stayed unmatched. The length of the CDR3 is 17 residues. The data are from a study of cytomegalovirus exposure and HLA in healthy donors. Background on the study: Earlier findings included some 100 million unique TCR beta sequences obtained from approximately 170 million T cells.

The PCR employed 60 Vbeta primers together with 13 Jbeta primers. TCRdb's copy holds only in-frame clones and misses some; the assay was immunoSEQ multiplex PCR. The table has 95,000 to 110,000 clones, more than 65% seen once. General observations from the study: Trimming of TCR beta V- and J-genes showed a link, identified in a later analysis, to a missense DCLRE1C variant.

The material sequenced was PBMCs. The genes are TRBV4-3 and TRBJ1-2; TRBD1 matches 10 bases. This receptor was obtained from a woman under 30 in good health and CMV-seropositive. This CDR3 reads CASSQDRDRGNQYGYTF. The DNA of the CDR3 is TGCGCCAGCAGCCAAGATAGGGACAGGGGAAATCAATATGGCTACACCTTC.